This T cell receptor beta chain comes out of a study of OX40 agonist ivuxolimab in advanced cancers. Study information: Two patients with cutaneous melanoma and one with hepatocellular carcinoma, three in total, showed partial responses.

This table comes from immunoSEQ multiplex PCR, and its TCRdb copy is limited to in-frame clones, with some not included. This table holds tens of thousands of clones, over 75% found once. This CDR3 is 14 amino acids long. Trimming cost V 5 bases and J 8 bases, with 15 bases left between them. Germline V CDR1 and CDR2: MDHEN, SYDVKM. The sequencing used CD4+ or CD8+ T cells sorted from blood, collected in a trial of the OX40 agonist ivuxolimab. This chain joins TRBV28 and TRBJ2-2; possibly TRBD2 for D (5 bases). The clonotype originates from an adult with an advanced solid tumor such as melanoma, head and neck, liver or kidney cancer. The DNA for the CDR3 is TGTGCCAGCAGTATTTCCGGCGGGTGGGGGGAGCTGTTTTTT. Translating gives CASSISGGWGELFF.